This T cell receptor beta chain is drawn from a study of shared clonotypes between healthy human individuals (dated by TCRdb to about 2020). About the investigation overall: Two women and a few men aged 18 to 49 years were included in the cohort. Between about 0.94 and 10 billion PBMCs per donor were obtained by leukapheresis. To estimate repertoire size and how much clonotypes are shared between individuals, the study performed deep sequencing of blood TCR repertoires from a few healthy adults. For each donor, CD4 naive and CD4 memory were each given three plates, CD8 naive was given two plates, and CD8 memory was given one plate. Different laboratories and diverse techniques were used to prepare libraries and sequence TCR repertoires, to increase sequencing depth and limit assay-specific biases. Study-wide conclusions, independent of this receptor: Sampling was restricted to blood, and TCR repertoires in tissue are likely to differ from TCR repertoires in blood. Higher generation probabilities were observed for clonotypes shared by all four sorted-subset donors than for non-shared clonotypes. Incomplete sequencing was indicated by rarefaction of sorted-subset datasets, despite the large sequencing depth. When several donors were compared, the shared fraction of clonotypes was around 4.6% for naive CD4, 3% to 4% for naive CD8, 2.3% for memory CD4, and around 0.4% for memory CD8. Based on pairwise subsampling, the degree of clonotype sharing among donors was expected to be affected by sequencing depth. Naive subsets generally had larger estimated clonotype richness than memory subsets. The small number of donors limited the genetic and exposure-history diversity represented.

Details on this clone: Its binding antigen is unknown. One base away there is no much larger clone; base qualities are not given.

TCR CDR3 regions were amplified from genomic DNA by multiplex PCR using the deep immunoSEQ assay. Extracted genomic DNA from each cell subset was distributed evenly across all wells of several immunoSEQ 96-well plates, and each plate was treated as a replicate. For sorted subsets, around 200 ng genomic DNA, equal to 30,000 to 35,000 T cell genomes, was loaded into each replicate PCR. Purified libraries were measured with a Qubit 3.0 fluorometer, size-checked on a Bioanalyzer 2100, and measured again with the KAPA Library Quantification kit. Every immunoSEQ 96-well plate was sequenced on a dedicated single-read 150-cycle Illumina NextSeq 550 flow cell. The authors' pipeline ran thus. The immunoSEQ output contained only junctional sequences without quality scores, so filtering could not match that applied to full-length reads. To assign V/J genes and CDR3, sequences were annotated against IMGT germline references using PyIR, a Python wrapper for IgBLAST v1.9. Reads were removed for weak V/J assignments (E-value above 1e-6), missing CDR3, stop codons, out-of-frame junctions, or ambiguous translated residues. A V3J clonotype was defined by an identical inferred V gene, J gene, and CDR3 amino acid sequence. Percentage overlap between repertoires was calculated by dividing the number of shared unique clonotypes by the size of the smaller repertoire. Repertoire richness was assessed with RTK rarefaction, the Chao1 estimator, and Recon v2.1 estimates of unobserved clonotypes. OLGA was used to compute generation probabilities for all TCRbeta clonotypes that the gDNA method yielded from a handful of donors. This immuneACCESS table, as held by TCRdb, lists in-frame sequences with V and J called but not all clones. Of the missing ones, under half trace to an unresolved V gene in checked studies; the others have no known cause. For V, J and clone size, that table is used; D and trimming come from the DNA. The sample yields nearly 2 million clones; roughly 94% were counted once. Clones ranked in the top ten supply under 1.5% of the sample.

The CDR3 runs 15 residues from the cysteine to the phenylalanine. The sequence is cut down to CDR3 DNA, 45 bases in frame from base 1. The germline V gene encodes CDR1 LNHNV and CDR2 YYDKDF (reference sequence). V is cut back by 4 bases and J by 9 bases, with 5 bases in the junction unmatched. CD8 naive samples were obtained by positive selection for CCR7 among CD45RO-negative cells, yielding a CD45RA+CCR7+ population from which TemRA cells were excluded. Healthy HIV-negative adults with no recently reported acute infections or vaccinations were included as donors. Every donor was a Caucasian adult residing in Nashville, Tennessee, USA. Blood was obtained by leukapheresis, after which PBMCs were separated by Ficoll-Histopaque density gradient centrifugation and cryopreserved in liquid nitrogen vapor phase. Analytical flow cytometry was used to check the purity and quantity of every magnetically sorted T cell population. Genomic DNA was isolated from each sorted fraction and quantified by UV absorbance on a Nanodrop 2000c.

The sample comprised naive CD8+ T cells sorted from blood. The cell subset or site tag for this specimen amounts to: CD45RA+CCR7+. The receptor comes from a young man in good health. The V and J genes are TRBV15 and TRBJ1-6, with 11 central nucleotides matching TRBD1. In nucleotide form, the sequence is TGTGCCACCAGCATGGGGACAGGGGGAGTTTCACCCCTCCACTTT. The encoded protein is CATSMGTGGVSPLHF.